These T cell receptor beta chains were read from a single sample in a study of blood T cell repertoires in COVID-19. Profiled with immunoSEQ multiplex PCR; TCRdb holds only in-frame clones, not every one. The sample holds under 200,000 clones, about 80% seen once. Sequencing input: peripheral blood. The receptors derive from a man aged 65-85 years with active or convalescent COVID-19. The CDR3 runs from the conserved cysteine through the conserved F or W. The D gene is left open where the match is weak. Clone size appears in some rows only: once, few, many, or a class for an expanded clone.

abundance	d_gene	v_gene	j_gene	CDR3nt	CDR3aa
once	TRBD2	TRBV10-3	TRBJ2-3	TGTGCCATCAGTGAGGCGGGAGACCTAGATACGCAGTATTTT	CAISEAGDLDTQYF
-	-	TRBV5-1	TRBJ2-7	TGCGCCAGCAGTGACAGCTCCTACGAGCAGTACTTC	CASSDSSYEQYF
-	TRBD1	TRBV5-1	TRBJ2-1	TGCGCCAGCAGCCCTGGTGGGACAGGGAGAACAATTGAGCAGTTCTTC	CASSPGGTGRTIEQFF
-	-	TRBV30	TRBJ1-2	TGTGCCTGGAGTGTACTGGGGGCCGGCGAGGGAGGGTATGGCTACACCTTC	CAWSVLGAGEGGYGYTF
-	-	TRBV4-1	TRBJ1-1	TGCGCCAGCAGCTTAAGGGGCCAGGGCACTGAAGCTTTCTTT	CASSLRGQGTEAFF
few	TRBD1	TRBV18	TRBJ2-7	TGTGCCAGCTCTGGCGAGGGACAGCGCTACGAGCAGTACTTC	CASSGEGQRYEQYF
-	-	TRBV10-3	TRBJ1-1	TGTGCCATCAGGGAGGGGCTTGAGAACACTGAAGCTTTCTTT	CAIREGLENTEAFF
-	-	TRBV7-9	TRBJ2-2	TGTGCCAGCAGCTTCCCGGACAAGAACACCGGGGAGCTGTTTTTT	CASSFPDKNTGELFF
-	TRBD2	TRBV4-2	TRBJ2-3	TGTGCCAGCAGCCGCGGGACCAGCGGGAGGAAAGATACGCAGTATTTT	CASSRGTSGRKDTQYF
-	-	TRBV5-4	TRBJ2-3	TGTGCCAGCAGCTTGGAGGGGGGCACAGATACGCAGTATTTT	CASSLEGGTDTQYF
-	TRBD2	TRBV5-1	TRBJ2-5	TGCGCCAGTTCCCGGTCTAGCGGGGATCAAGAGACCCAGTACTTC	CASSRSSGDQETQYF
-	-	TRBV2	TRBJ1-6	TGTGCCAGCAGCCTATCCGGGGGAGGGAGTAATTCACCCCTCCACTTT	CASSLSGGGSNSPLHF
-	TRBD2	TRBV6-2/TRBV6-3	TRBJ2-1	TGTGCCAGCAGTTACTCGTCCGGGGGAGGGGATGAGCAGTTCTTC	CASSYSSGGGDEQFF
few	-	TRBV24-1	TRBJ1-5	TGTGCCACCAGTGGGGGGCATAGCAATCAGCCCCAGCATTTT	CATSGGHSNQPQHF
-	TRBD1	TRBV3-1/TRBV3-2	TRBJ1-2	TGTGCCAGCAGCCCATCAGGGGGTAACTATGGCTACACCTTC	CASSPSGGNYGYTF
-	-	TRBV12-3/TRBV12-4	TRBJ2-7	TGTGCCAGCAGTTCCGAGCGGAGGTACGAGCAGTACTTC	CASSSERRYEQYF
-	-	TRBV29-1	TRBJ1-1	TGCAGCGTTGGGCAGGCAGGTCCGTCTGAAGCTTTCTTT	CSVGQAGPSEAFF
-	TRBD2	TRBV10-3	TRBJ2-5	TGTGCCATCAGTGAGTCCGGCGGGAGAGACGGAGAGACCCAGTACTTC	CAISESGGRDGETQYF
-	-	TRBV7-2	TRBJ1-1	TGTGCCAGCAGCGACCACAGGGACACTGAAGCTTTCTTT	CASSDHRDTEAFF
few	-	TRBV18	TRBJ2-3	TGTGCCAGCTCACCTATCGGGAGTCGGTCGTCAGATACGCAGTATTTT	CASSPIGSRSSDTQYF
-	-	TRBV3-1/TRBV3-2	TRBJ2-5	TGTGCCAGCAGCCAAGGGGCGGGGCAAGAGACCCAGTACTTC	CASSQGAGQETQYF
-	TRBD1	TRBV19	TRBJ1-2	TGTGCCAGTAGTATGTCCGGGACAGGGGTCTATGGCTACACCTTC	CASSMSGTGVYGYTF
-	TRBD1	TRBV6-5	TRBJ1-2	TGTGCCAGCAGAAGTCGACAGGGGGGGTATGGCTACACCTTC	CASRSRQGGYGYTF
few	-	TRBV19	TRBJ1-2	TGTGCCAGTAGTCCCTTCGGTCGGCGGGGCTATGGCTACACCTTC	CASSPFGRRGYGYTF
once	TRBD2	TRBV10-2	TRBJ2-3	TGCGCCGCGGAGGGTAGCGGGGGGAGAGATACGCAGTATTTT	CAAEGSGGRDTQYF
-	-	TRBV5-8	TRBJ1-5	TGTGCCAGCAGCTTTGGTCCGGATCAGCCCCAGCATTTT	CASSFGPDQPQHF
-	-	TRBV9	TRBJ1-2	TGTGCCAGCAGCGTTGGTCAGGGGAATTGGTATGGCTACACCTTC	CASSVGQGNWYGYTF
once	TRBD1	TRBV5-1	TRBJ1-1	TGCGCCAGCAGCCACCGGGACAGGGTGGGGGGTGAAGCTTTCTTT	CASSHRDRVGGEAFF